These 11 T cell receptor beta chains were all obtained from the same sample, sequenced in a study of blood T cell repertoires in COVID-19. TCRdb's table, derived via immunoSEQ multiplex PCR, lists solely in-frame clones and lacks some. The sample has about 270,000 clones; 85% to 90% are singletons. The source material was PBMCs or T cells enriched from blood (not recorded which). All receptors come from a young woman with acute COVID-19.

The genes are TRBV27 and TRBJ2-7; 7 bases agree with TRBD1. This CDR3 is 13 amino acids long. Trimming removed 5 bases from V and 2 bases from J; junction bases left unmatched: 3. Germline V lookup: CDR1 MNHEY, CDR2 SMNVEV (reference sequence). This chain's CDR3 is CASSPDRTYEQYF. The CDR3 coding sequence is TGTGCCAGCAGTCCGGACAGGACCTACGAGCAGTACTTC.

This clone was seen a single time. The CDR3, as DNA: TGTGCCAGCAGCTTTGGACAGGGGAACACTGAAGCTTTCTTT. Protein product: CASSFGQGNTEAFF. V and J are TRBV7-2 and TRBJ1-1, with 8 bases that match TRBD1. This CDR3 contains 14 residues. Trimming at V came to 3 bases and at J to 1 base, leaving 1 base not matched to a gene. The germline V gene has CDR1 SGHTA and CDR2 FQGNSA.

The DNA for the CDR3 is TGTGCCAGTAGTATGGGGACAGGGAACTCCTACAATGAGCAGTTCTTC. This gives the protein CASSMGTGNSYNEQFF. This chain uses TRBV19 with TRBJ2-1; TRBD1 aligns across 9 bases. Germline lookup yields CDR1 LNHDA and CDR2 SQIVND (reference sequence). V lost 3 bases to trimming and J lost 0 bases; unmatched junction nucleotides: 3. The CDR3 extends over 16 amino acids.

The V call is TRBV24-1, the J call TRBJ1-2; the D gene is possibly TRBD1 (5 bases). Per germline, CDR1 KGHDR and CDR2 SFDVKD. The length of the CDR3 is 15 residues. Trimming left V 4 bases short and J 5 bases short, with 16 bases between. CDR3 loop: CATSDSRQSVYGYTF. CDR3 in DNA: TGTGCCACCAGTGACTCACGACAGTCGGTATATGGCTACACCTTC.

The CDR3 spells CASSSLPEQPQHF. The CDR3 DNA is TGTGCCAGCAGTTCATTACCTGAGCAGCCCCAGCATTTT. V and J are TRBV28 and TRBJ1-5; D is undetermined. V lost 4 bases to trimming and J lost 7 bases, with 11 bases between them. This CDR3 spans 13 amino acids. Germline loops: CDR1 MDHEN, CDR2 SYDVKM.

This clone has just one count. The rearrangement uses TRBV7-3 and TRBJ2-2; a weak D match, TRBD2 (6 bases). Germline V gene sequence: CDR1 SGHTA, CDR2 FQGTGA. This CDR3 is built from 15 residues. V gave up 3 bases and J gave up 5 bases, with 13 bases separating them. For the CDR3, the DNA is TGTGCCAGCAGCTTCGGGGGAGAGGGAACCGGGGAGCTGTTTTTT. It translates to CASSFGGEGTGELFF.

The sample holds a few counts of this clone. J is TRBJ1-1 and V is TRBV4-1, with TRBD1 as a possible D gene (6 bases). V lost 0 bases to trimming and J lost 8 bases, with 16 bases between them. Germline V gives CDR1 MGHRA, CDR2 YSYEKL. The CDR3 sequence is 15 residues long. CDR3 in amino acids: CASSQDSVVRGEAFF. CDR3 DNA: TGCGCCAGCAGCCAAGATTCGGTGGTCAGGGGCGAAGCTTTCTTT.

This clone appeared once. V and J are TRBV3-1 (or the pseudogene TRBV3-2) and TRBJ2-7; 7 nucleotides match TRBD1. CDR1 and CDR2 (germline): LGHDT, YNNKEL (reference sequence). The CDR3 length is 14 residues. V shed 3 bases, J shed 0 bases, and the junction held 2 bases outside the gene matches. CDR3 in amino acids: CASSQTGSSYEQYF. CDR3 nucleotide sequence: TGTGCCAGCAGCCAGACAGGGAGCTCCTACGAGCAGTACTTC.

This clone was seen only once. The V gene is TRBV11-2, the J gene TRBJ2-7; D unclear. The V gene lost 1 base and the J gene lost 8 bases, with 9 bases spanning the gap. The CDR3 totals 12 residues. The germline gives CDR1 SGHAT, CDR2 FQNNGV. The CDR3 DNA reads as TGTGCCAGCAGCTTAGGTTTGGAGAAGCAGTACTTC. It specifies CASSLGLEKQYF.

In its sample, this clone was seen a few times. The CDR3 DNA reads TGTGCCAGCAGTTTTTCTGCAGGGACCGGGGAGCTGTTTTTT. This translates into CASSFSAGTGELFF. This chain links TRBV27 with TRBJ2-2; maybe TRBD1 (5 bases). The ends were cut back, 3 bases at V and 5 bases at J, with 10 bases in the middle. The CDR3 is 14 residues long. Germline CDR1 is MNHEY and CDR2 is SMNVEV (reference sequence).

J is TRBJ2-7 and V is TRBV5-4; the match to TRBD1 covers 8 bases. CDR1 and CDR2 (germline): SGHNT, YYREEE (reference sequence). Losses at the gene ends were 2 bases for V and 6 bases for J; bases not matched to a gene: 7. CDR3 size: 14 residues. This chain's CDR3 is CASSLRGTGREQYF. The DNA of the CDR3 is TGTGCCAGCAGCTTAAGGGGGACAGGACGCGAGCAGTACTTC.